The rows below give T cell receptor beta chains drawn from one sample of a study of monozygotic twins with inflammatory bowel disease. TCRdb re-called the 5' RACE reads and gives one entry per CDR3 protein, without DNA. Its table records roughly 330,000 distinct CDR3 sequences. The specimen was blood. These receptors were obtained from a human donor with ulcerative colitis or Crohn's disease, or a healthy co-twin of an affected twin (not recorded which). Both conserved end residues are part of each CDR3. Each record gives: J gene, V gene, CDR3 protein.

TRBJ2-2 | TRBV9 | CASSVEVGQYTGELFF
TRBJ2-3 | TRBV6-2/TRBV6-3 | CASSPIPPAGRYTDTQYF
TRBJ2-3 | TRBV15 | CATSRGGSIRTDTQYF
TRBJ2-1 | TRBV10-2 | CASTASGSTSNEQFF
TRBJ2-3 | TRBV5-1 | CASSFGASTDTQYF
TRBJ1-4 | TRBV27 | CASSARDRGREKLFF
TRBJ2-3 | TRBV19 | CASSKRPPSTDTQYF
TRBJ2-3 | TRBV27 | CASSPPGLAVTDTQYF
TRBJ2-7 | TRBV3-1 | CASSQPTLRGETYEQYF
TRBJ2-3 | TRBV12-3/TRBV12-4 | CASSADRGFYGDTQYF
TRBJ2-3 | TRBV5-6 | CASSLGAGRTDTQYF
TRBJ2-1 | TRBV14 | CASSQAPWSGGLNEQFF
TRBJ1-5 | TRBV18 | CASSPGDRFNQPQHF
TRBJ2-3 | TRBV19 | CASKLTASTDTQYF
TRBJ2-1 | TRBV6-5 | CASSYYGQGSNEQFF
TRBJ2-1 | TRBV18 | CASSLLSTGAYNEQFF
TRBJ1-2 | TRBV7-2 | CASSLGMFYGYTF
TRBJ1-5 | TRBV10-2 | CASSEAGGGQPQHF
TRBJ2-7 | TRBV2 | CASSDSGSFRFSSYEQYF
TRBJ2-7 | TRBV12-3/TRBV12-4 | CASGNSAAEQYF
TRBJ1-3 | TRBV20-1 | CSANDISQGAYTIYF
TRBJ2-4 | TRBV19 | CASSIELGPGGIQYF
TRBJ1-1 | TRBV5-1 | CASSFDRDTEAFF
TRBJ1-1 | TRBV19 | CASSIEEGRWAPMNTEAFF
TRBJ1-5 | TRBV5-1 | CASSLDAGVGQPQHF
TRBJ2-6 | TRBV10-2 | CASSETEGAGGANVLTF
TRBJ2-3 | TRBV4-3 | CASSTGIERDTQYF
TRBJ2-3 | TRBV6-1 | CASRVSGRDLQYF
TRBJ2-1 | TRBV11-2 | CASSPKGLVLRNEQFF
TRBJ1-2 | TRBV28 | CASRSRRVANYGYTF
TRBJ2-7 | TRBV7-2 | CASSLVGGPNREQYF
TRBJ2-1 | TRBV5-1 | CASSLAEGGNEQFF
TRBJ2-3 | TRBV2 | CASSRRGALDTQYF
TRBJ1-2 | TRBV11-2 | CASSLEHSSNYGYTF
TRBJ1-6 | TRBV4-1 | CASSQGFGTASPLHF
TRBJ2-3 | TRBV12-3/TRBV12-4 | CASTLPTSGMGDTQYF
TRBJ2-1 | TRBV7-3 | CASSLLAGVGNEQFF
TRBJ2-1 | TRBV10-3 | CAISERAGETHNEQFF
TRBJ1-6 | TRBV5-1 | CASSQGDYNSPLHF
TRBJ2-1 | TRBV6-5 | CASKTQREGSHEQFF
TRBJ1-2 | TRBV28 | CASSLPDIRDYGYTF
TRBJ1-1 | TRBV5-1 | CASSLVSVTEAFF
TRBJ2-1 | TRBV12-3/TRBV12-4 | CASSRTSGRHEQLF
TRBJ2-1 | TRBV27 | CASSRPLGEANYNEQFF
TRBJ2-3 | TRBV6-5 | CASSSGLAGAGDTQYF
TRBJ2-7 | TRBV29-1 | CSVVGSNGREQYF
TRBJ2-2 | TRBV5-1 | CASSQGTGQRELFF
TRBJ1-1 | TRBV5-1 | CASSQGPTTEAFF
TRBJ1-6 | TRBV12-3/TRBV12-4 | CASSRGGNSPLHF
TRBJ2-1 | TRBV6-1 | CASSRMGKNNEQFF
TRBJ2-1 | TRBV10-3 | CAISGPGGNYNEQFF
TRBJ2-7 | TRBV7-8 | CASSLPRATGGSSYEQYF
TRBJ2-3 | TRBV12-3/TRBV12-4 | CASSLAGGFHAAQYF
TRBJ2-7 | TRBV5-1 | CASSLDSTTYEQYF
TRBJ2-1 | TRBV6-1 | CASSPSGRAGNEQFF